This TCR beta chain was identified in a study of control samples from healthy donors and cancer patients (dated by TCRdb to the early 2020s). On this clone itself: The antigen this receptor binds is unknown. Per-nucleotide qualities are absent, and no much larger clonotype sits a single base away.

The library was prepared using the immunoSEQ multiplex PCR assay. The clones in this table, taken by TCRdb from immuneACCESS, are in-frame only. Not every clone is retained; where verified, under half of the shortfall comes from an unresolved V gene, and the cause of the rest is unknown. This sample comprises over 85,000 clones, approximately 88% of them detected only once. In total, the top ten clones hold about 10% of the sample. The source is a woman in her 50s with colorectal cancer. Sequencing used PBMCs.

The DNA is as follows: TGTGCCAGCTCACCACCCGGGACAACAACTAATGAAAAACTGTTTTTT. The translation is CASSPPGTTTNEKLFF. The V and J segments used are TRBV18 and TRBJ1-4; the D region possibly corresponds to TRBD1 (6 bases align). Looking up the germline V gene yields CDR1 KGHSH and CDR2 LQKENI. The CDR3 measures 16 amino acids from cysteine to phenylalanine. The sequence is cut down to CDR3 DNA, 48 bases in frame from base 1. The V end loses 0 bases and the J end loses 0 bases, and a stretch of 8 bases separates them.